The present TCR beta chain was sequenced within a study of CD8 T cells in Susac syndrome. As for this clonotype: Its matching antigen is unknown.

The CDR3 sequence is 15 residues long. Germline V gives CDR1 MNHEY, CDR2 SMNVEV (reference sequence). J gave up 7 bases and V 2 bases, and 5 bases lay outside the gene matches. The RNA, about 0.45 to 1 ug, was put through reverse transcription using random hexamers. Via MiXCR, TCRdb re-called the immunoSEQ multiplex PCR reads, giving one row per CDR3 protein. This table holds 95,000 to 150,000 distinct CDR3 sequences, roughly 94% found once. The study, taken as a whole, reports: The study acknowledged a relatively small number of individuals in its TCR sequencing and HLA analysis.

Sequencing of TCR beta was performed on blood CD8+ T cells and on blood CD4+ T cells. Negative isolation yielded CD8+ and CD4+ T cells; FACS enriched TEMRA cells. The receptor was derived from a human donor with Susac syndrome. The chain uses TRBV27 and TRBJ1-6; 7 bases line up with TRBD1. The specimen was CD8+ T cells from PBMCs. The CDR3 DNA sequence: TGTGCCAGCAGTTTAGCCGGGACAGCAAATTCACCCCTCCACTTT. It specifies CASSLAGTANSPLHF.